One sample yielded the 18 T cell receptor beta chains listed below, sequenced in a study of T cell responses to AZD1222 COVID-19 vaccine. Sequenced by immunoSEQ multiplex PCR; TCRdb stores in-frame clones only, minus some. The table includes around 120,000 clones, 92% detected once. The sequences come from peripheral blood, collected on day 0 of AZD1222 vaccination. Receptors were obtained from an adult in good health.

This chain uses TRBV7-2 with TRBJ2-3, with 13 bases fitting TRBD2. The V and J ends lost 1 base and 0 bases, in that order; junction bases with no gene match: 1. This CDR3 is built from 17 residues. Germline V gene data show CDR1 as SGHTA and CDR2 as FQGNSA. The CDR3 DNA sequence: TGTGCCAGCAGCTTAGTACTAGCGGGGGGGAGCACAGATACGCAGTATTTT. Its translation is CASSLVLAGGSTDTQYF.

The chain employs TRBV25-1 and TRBJ1-1; the D is unclear. With 6 bases removed from V and 0 bases from J, the gap between germline ends came to 8 bases. The germline gives CDR1 MGHDK, CDR2 SYGVNS. The CDR3 is 13 amino acids. This CDR3 is CASRELMNTEAFF. The CDR3, as DNA: TGTGCCAGCAGGGAGCTTATGAACACTGAAGCTTTCTTT.

V and J are TRBV6-5 and TRBJ2-7, with D hard to call. Trimming shortened V by 0 bases and J by 7 bases, and 7 bases separated the two germline ends. The germline V gene encodes CDR1 MNHEY and CDR2 SVGAGI. The CDR3 is 12 amino acids. The CDR3 spells CASSYSYEEQYF. CDR3 nucleotides: TGTGCCAGCAGTTACTCGTACGAAGAGCAGTACTTC.

The V gene is TRBV6-5, the J gene TRBJ1-2, with 7 bases fitting TRBD1. Germline CDR1 is MNHEY and CDR2 is SVGAGI. Unmatched junction bases numbered 7, after V lost 5 bases and J lost 7 bases. The CDR3 is made up of 13 amino acids. The CDR3 spells CASSRTGSVGYTF. The CDR3 coding sequence is TGTGCCAGCAGTCGGACAGGCTCGGTTGGCTACACCTTC.

This chain uses TRBV19 with TRBJ1-6; D not certain. CDR3 length: 15 amino acids. The germline CDR1 and CDR2 sequences are LNHDA and SQIVND (reference sequence). Trimming left V 7 bases short and J 0 bases short, with 10 bases between. The CDR3 DNA is TGTGCCAGTAACAAAAAGAGCTCCTATAATTCACCCCTCCACTTT. It yields the protein CASNKKSSYNSPLHF.

The V call is TRBV6-4, the J call TRBJ1-1; 8 nucleotides match TRBD1. The germline CDR1 and CDR2 sequences are MRHNA and SNTAGT. The V segment lost 3 bases and the J segment 1 base; nucleotides outside the gene matches: 1. The CDR3 has 14 amino acids. The CDR3 DNA reads as TGTGCCAGCAGTGAGGGGACAGGGAACACTGAAGCTTTCTTT. Protein product: CASSEGTGNTEAFF.

The chain has TRBV7-2 and TRBJ1-1; 7 nucleotides align to TRBD1. V was pared by 6 bases and J by 1 base, with 5 bases of the junction left unmatched. The CDR3 has 14 residues. CDR1 SGHTA and CDR2 FQGNSA come from the germline V gene. The CDR3 DNA sequence: TGTGCCAGCAGACCGGGACAGACGAACACTGAAGCTTTCTTT. Encoded protein: CASRPGQTNTEAFF.

The chain combines TRBV3-1 (or the pseudogene TRBV3-2) with TRBJ2-7, with TRBD2 identical over 9 bases. The germline gives CDR1 LGHDT, CDR2 YNNKEL (reference sequence). Losses at the gene ends were 1 base for V and 6 bases for J; bases not matched to a gene: 16. This CDR3 region has 18 residues. CDR3 DNA sequence: TGTGCCAGCAGCCAAGTCGTTGCTAGCGGGGCTTCCGGGGGCGAGCAGTACTTC. It encodes CASSQVVASGASGGEQYF.

This clone was counted once. The chain uses TRBV5-1 and TRBJ1-2, with 8 bases matching TRBD1. The CDR3 loop spans 14 amino acids. Per germline, CDR1 SGHRS and CDR2 YFSETQ. V gave up 7 bases and J gave up 6 bases; unmatched junction bases: 11. The CDR3 sequence is CASHDFDRGHGYTF. The CDR3 DNA reads as TGCGCCAGCCACGATTTCGACAGGGGCCATGGCTACACCTTC.

This clone was picked up a small number of times. The chain has TRBV18 and TRBJ1-1; D not certain. The CDR3 consists of 12 residues. Germline CDR1 and CDR2: KGHSH and LQKENI. The V and J ends lost 6 bases and 5 bases respectively, with 10 bases between them. The CDR3 DNA follows: TGTGCCAGCTCGGCCCCCGCTACTGAAGCTTTCTTT. Translation: CASSAPATEAFF.

The J gene is TRBJ1-1, the V gene TRBV6-6; D remains unclear. Trimming pared 0 bases from V and 1 base from J, leaving 6 bases between. This CDR3 has 14 residues. Germline CDR1 MNHNY, CDR2 SVGAGI (reference sequence). Written as DNA, the CDR3 is TGTGCCAGCAGTTACTCGTGGCAGAACACTGAAGCTTTCTTT. Its translation: CASSYSWQNTEAFF.

The rearrangement joins TRBV6-5 to TRBJ2-1, with D maybe TRBD1 (6 bases). V was clipped by 8 bases and J by 4 bases, with 15 bases between them. CDR3 length equals 14 residues. The germline CDR1 and CDR2 sequences are MNHEY and SVGAGI. This chain's CDR3 is CASSRDNFYNEQFF. The CDR3 DNA follows: TGTGCCAGCTCTAGGGACAATTTTTACAATGAGCAGTTCTTC.

The rearrangement joins TRBV19 to TRBJ2-3; D gene ambiguous. Trimming took off 0 bases at V and 0 bases at J, with 4 bases between the two ends. The CDR3 is 14 residues long. Germline-derived CDR1 and CDR2 are LNHDA and SQIVND (reference sequence). CDR3: CASSIESSTDTQYF. The CDR3 bases are TGTGCCAGTAGTATAGAGAGTAGCACAGATACGCAGTATTTT.

This rearrangement joins TRBV12-3 or TRBV12-4 to TRBJ2-2; D is uncertain. The germline V and J ends were trimmed by 8 bases and 0 bases, with 7 bases remaining between them. CDR3 length: 13 amino acids. As DNA, the CDR3 is TGTGCCAGCTTCACGTCGAACACCGGGGAGCTGTTTTTT. Its protein is CASFTSNTGELFF.

The V call is TRBV6-5, the J call TRBJ1-2; D remains unclear. Germline CDR1 reads MNHEY; CDR2 reads SVGAGI. There are 13 residues in the CDR3. V gave up 6 bases and J gave up 5 bases, with 13 bases separating them. The CDR3 spells CASRREPRYGYTF. CDR3 in DNA: TGTGCCAGCAGGAGAGAGCCAAGGTATGGCTACACCTTC.

The chain recombines TRBV6-5 with TRBJ1-4; TRBD1 matches 7 bases. From germline, CDR1 is MNHEY and CDR2 SVGAGI. V lost 11 bases, J lost 7 bases, and 16 bases stayed unmatched. The CDR3 is 15 amino acids. The CDR3 sequence: CAAKGGPGWSEKLFF. For the CDR3, the DNA is TGTGCCGCGAAAGGGGGCCCAGGGTGGAGTGAAAAACTGTTTTTT.

This clone was seen more than once but under ten times. The chain is built from TRBV28 and TRBJ1-4; D gene unclear. The V end lost 2 bases, the J end lost 7 bases, and 2 bases lay between the germline ends. Germline V gene sequence: CDR1 MDHEN, CDR2 SYDVKM. This CDR3 is built from 11 residues. CDR3 bases: TGTGCCAGCAGTTTAAGTGAAAAACTGTTTTTT. This codes for CASSLSEKLFF.

This rearrangement joins TRBV6-5 to TRBJ2-3; TRBD1 aligns across 7 bases. J was trimmed by 8 bases and V by 5 bases; bases with no gene match: 10. This CDR3 has 14 residues. CDR1 MNHEY and CDR2 SVGAGI come from the germline V gene. This CDR3 reads CASSTGAAGGTQYF. The CDR3 nucleotides are TGTGCCAGCAGTACAGGGGCCGCTGGCGGTACGCAGTATTTT.